One sample yielded the 25 T cell receptor beta chains listed below, sequenced in a study of PD-1 blockade in mismatch repair-deficient tumors. Using immunoSEQ multiplex PCR, the repertoire was profiled, and TCRdb retains in-frame clones only, with some absent. Among about 51,000 clones listed, roughly 80% were seen once. Source: peripheral blood, taken roughly 20 weeks after starting pembrolizumab. The receptors here all came from an adult with mismatch repair-deficient cancer.

In DNA, the CDR3 is TGTGCCAGTAGCCGCTACGGGACAGGCACGTACCAAGAGACCCAGTACTTC. Amino acid sequence: CASSRYGTGTYQETQYF. The chain is built from TRBV5-6 and TRBJ2-5; 8 bases fit TRBD1. Trimming took 8 bases from V and 0 from J; bases not matched to a gene: 15. The CDR3 is made up of 17 amino acids. CDR1 and CDR2 from the germline V gene are SGHDT and YYEEEE.

This clone was detected a few times. The J gene is TRBJ1-2, the V gene TRBV28; 7 bases are shared with TRBD1. This CDR3 is 12 amino acids long. The ends lost 5 bases at V and 8 bases at J; junction bases unmatched: 5. The germline V gene has CDR1 MDHEN and CDR2 SYDVKM. The DNA for the CDR3 is TGTGCCAGCAGTGCGGGACAGCGGGGCTACACCTTC. Translating it yields CASSAGQRGYTF.

The chain employs TRBV5-4 and TRBJ2-5, with 8 bases that match TRBD1. The CDR3 runs 15 residues. Germline lookup yields CDR1 SGHNT and CDR2 YYREEE (reference sequence). Losses at the gene ends were 2 bases for V and 5 bases for J; bases not matched to a gene: 8. The CDR3: CASSLPDRGRETQYF. CDR3 DNA: TGTGCCAGCAGCTTACCCGACAGGGGTCGGGAGACCCAGTACTTC.

This chain uses TRBV7-2 with TRBJ1-1, with 7 bases identical to TRBD1. Germline V CDR1 and CDR2: SGHTA, FQGNSA. The CDR3 has 13 residues. V was clipped by 4 bases and J by 4 bases; unmatched bases: 3. CDR3 residues: CASSSQGGTEAFF. The CDR3 coding sequence is TGTGCCAGCAGCTCCCAGGGGGGCACTGAAGCTTTCTTT.

This clone was seen a handful of times. The chain couples TRBV7-3 to TRBJ2-2; D is undetermined. V dropped 1 base and J dropped 7 bases, with 1 base sitting between them. The germline gives CDR1 SGHTA, CDR2 FQGTGA. The CDR3 runs 11 residues. The CDR3 protein is CASSLSGELFF. CDR3 in DNA: TGTGCCAGCAGCTTAAGCGGGGAGCTGTTTTTT.

The chain uses TRBV19 and TRBJ2-1; 14 bases match TRBD2. The germline gives CDR1 LNHDA, CDR2 SQIVND (reference sequence). The V segment lost 3 bases and the J segment 10 bases; nucleotides outside the gene matches: 5. The CDR3 runs to 15 residues. The CDR3 region has the DNA TGTGCCAGTAGTATCGAGGGACTAGCGGGAGCAGAGCAGTTCTTC. This sequence encodes CASSIEGLAGAEQFF.

V gene TRBV5-6 combines with J gene TRBJ1-1, with TRBD1 matching 8 bases. The CDR3 loop spans 15 amino acids. Unmatched junction bases numbered 2, after V lost 1 base and J lost 0 bases. Germline loops: CDR1 SGHDT, CDR2 YYEEEE. CDR3 amino acids: CASSLRDRLNTEAFF. Written as DNA, the CDR3 is TGTGCCAGCAGCTTGCGGGACAGGCTGAACACTGAAGCTTTCTTT.

The rearrangement links TRBV27 to TRBJ2-7; 9 bases agree with TRBD1. The CDR3 extends over 15 amino acids. J was trimmed by 2 bases and V by 6 bases; bases with no gene match: 8. Germline V lookup: CDR1 MNHEY, CDR2 SMNVEV (reference sequence). CDR3: CASRKPGQGTYEQYF. The DNA of the CDR3 is TGTGCCAGCAGGAAACCGGGACAGGGAACCTACGAGCAGTACTTC.

The V and J genes are TRBV7-9 and TRBJ2-4; 12 positions agree with TRBD2. The CDR3 covers 16 residues. V trimming: 5 bases; J trimming: 5 bases; junction bases outside the gene matches: 7. The germline gives CDR1 SEHNR, CDR2 FQNEAQ (reference sequence). The CDR3 nucleotides are TGTGCCAGCAGCCAGACTAGCGGGAGATCCCAAAACATTCAGTACTTC. Amino acid sequence: CASSQTSGRSQNIQYF.

The chain couples TRBV5-1 to TRBJ2-1; 10 bases map to TRBD2. Germline V gene lookup returns CDR1 SGHRS and CDR2 YFSETQ. This CDR3 contains 15 residues. Trimming cost V 2 bases and J 4 bases; bases outside gene matches: 3. The CDR3 sequence: CASSLAGGLYNEQFF. The DNA of the CDR3 is TGCGCCAGCAGCTTAGCGGGAGGGCTATACAATGAGCAGTTCTTC.

This chain uses TRBV5-4 with TRBJ2-1, with D possibly being TRBD2 (5 bases). V gave up 0 bases and J gave up 4 bases, with 8 bases separating them. CDR1 and CDR2 (germline): SGHNT, YYREEE (reference sequence). This CDR3 is 14 amino acids long. CDR3 sequence reads: CASSLGGVYNEQFF. The CDR3 DNA reads as TGTGCCAGCAGCTTGGGGGGAGTTTACAATGAGCAGTTCTTC.

This clone was recorded a few times. V usage is TRBV5-1 and J usage is TRBJ2-5, with 11 bases matching TRBD2. The CDR3 has 18 amino acids. The ends lost 0 bases at V and 4 bases at J; junction bases unmatched: 11. Germline V gene sequence: CDR1 SGHRS, CDR2 YFSETQ. Here the CDR3 reads CASSLGISGRASLETQYF. For the CDR3, the DNA is TGCGCCAGCAGCTTGGGTATTAGCGGGAGGGCCTCTCTAGAGACCCAGTACTTC.

V is TRBV7-3 and J is TRBJ1-2; 8 bases map to TRBD1. This CDR3 region has 12 residues. The germline V gene encodes CDR1 SGHTA and CDR2 FQGTGA. J gave up 6 bases and V 4 bases, and 1 base lay outside the gene matches. CDR3 nucleotide sequence: TGTGCCAGCAGCTCAGGGGGCAATGGCTACACCTTC. Its translation is CASSSGGNGYTF.

J is TRBJ2-7 and V is TRBV5-1, with 7 nucleotides matching TRBD1. V shed 2 bases, J shed 4 bases, and the junction held 6 bases outside the gene matches. Germline lookup yields CDR1 SGHRS and CDR2 YFSETQ. The CDR3 contains 14 residues. DNA of the CDR3: TGCGCCAGCAGCTTCTACACAGGGGAATACGAGCAGTACTTC. It specifies CASSFYTGEYEQYF.

The rearrangement links TRBV10-2 to TRBJ2-7, with 8 bases that match TRBD2. This CDR3 region has 15 residues. Unmatched junction bases numbered 9, after V lost 6 bases and J lost 2 bases. The germline CDR1 and CDR2 sequences are WSHSY and SAAADI. The CDR3 reads CASRQLAEIPYEQYF. In DNA, the CDR3 is TGCGCCAGCAGACAACTAGCGGAAATCCCCTACGAGCAGTACTTC.

The rearrangement joins TRBV7-9 to TRBJ1-5; D not certain. CDR1 and CDR2 from the germline V gene are SEHNR and FQNEAQ (reference sequence). The length of the CDR3 is 15 residues. V gave up 5 bases and J gave up 5 bases, with 16 bases separating them. This CDR3 reads CASSPRWTGDQPQHF. The CDR3 DNA sequence: TGTGCCAGCAGCCCACGCTGGACCGGAGATCAGCCCCAGCATTTT.

This chain uses TRBV6-6 with TRBJ2-2; D is unclear. The germline V gene encodes CDR1 MNHNY and CDR2 SVGAGI (reference sequence). The V end was cut by 5 bases, the J end by 2 bases, with 12 bases between. This CDR3 contains 15 residues. CDR3 sequence reads: CASSPQTHNTGELFF. In DNA, the CDR3 is TGTGCCAGCAGTCCCCAGACTCATAACACCGGGGAGCTGTTTTTT.

Concerning this clone itself: Germline is not matched at one junction end, which may reflect a read error. The CDR3: CASSEGWGLPEAFF. CDR3 DNA sequence: TGTGCCAGCAGTGAAGGTTGGGGGCTCCCTGAGGCTTTCTTT. The V and J genes are TRBV6-1 and TRBJ1-1, with D perhaps matching TRBD1 (6 bases). The CDR3 runs to 14 residues. CDR1 MNHNS and CDR2 SASEGT come from the germline V gene.

V usage is TRBV11-2 and J usage is TRBJ2-6; D remains unclear. The germline V gene encodes CDR1 SGHAT and CDR2 FQNNGV. Trimming took 3 bases from V and 0 from J, leaving 12 bases between them. CDR3 size: 17 residues. CDR3 bases: TGTGCCAGCAGCTTTCATCCCCGGCCCTCTGGGGCCAACGTCCTGACTTTC. This sequence encodes CASSFHPRPSGANVLTF.

This sequence joins TRBV7-9 and TRBJ2-3; 8 bases fit TRBD1. V was pared by 1 base and J by 1 base, with 7 bases of the junction left unmatched. Germline V gene sequence: CDR1 SEHNR, CDR2 FQNEAQ (reference sequence). This CDR3 is built from 17 residues. This CDR3 reads CASSLVTGGVGTDTQYF. CDR3 nucleotide sequence: TGTGCCAGCAGCTTAGTTACAGGGGGTGTGGGCACAGATACGCAGTATTTT.

The chain is built from TRBV6-6 and TRBJ1-1; tentative D call: TRBD1 (6 bases). The CDR3 consists of 13 residues. V dropped 2 bases and J dropped 4 bases, with 8 bases sitting between them. Germline CDR1 reads MNHNY; CDR2 reads SVGAGI (reference sequence). This CDR3 is CASSYDRTTEAFF. The CDR3 DNA reads as TGTGCCAGCAGTTACGACAGGACCACTGAAGCTTTCTTT.

This clone has only one observation. V gene TRBV29-1 combines with J gene TRBJ1-1, with TRBD1 as a possible D gene (5 bases). The CDR3 is made up of 15 amino acids. The germline gives CDR1 SQVTM, CDR2 ANQGSEA. V lost 4 bases and J lost 0, with 15 bases in between. The CDR3 nucleotides are TGCAGCGTTGCCGGGGGGAGCGGCATGAACACTGAAGCTTTCTTT. It is translated as CSVAGGSGMNTEAFF.

The chain employs TRBV6-1 and TRBJ2-1; TRBD2 aligns across 7 bases. The germline V gene has CDR1 MNHNS and CDR2 SASEGT. The length of the CDR3 is 15 residues. V shed 3 bases and J 5 bases; nucleotides not matched to a gene: 7. The CDR3 DNA sequence: TGTGCCAGCAGTGAGTGGGCTAGCGGAAACAATGAGCAGTTCTTC. It yields the protein CASSEWASGNNEQFF.

The gene calls are TRBV19 and TRBJ1-1; D is unclear. The ends were cut back, 1 base at V and 4 bases at J, with 19 bases in the middle. CDR1 LNHDA and CDR2 SQIVND come from the germline V gene (reference sequence). The CDR3 covers 17 residues. CDR3 in amino acids: CASSIAQFYRVSTEAFF. The CDR3 nucleotides are TGTGCCAGTAGTATAGCCCAATTCTATAGGGTTTCCACTGAAGCTTTCTTT.

Turning to this clone: A junction boundary mismatches the germline segment, possibly from a read error. The V call is TRBV19, the J call TRBJ1-4; 7 positions agree with TRBD1. The CDR3 runs 13 residues. CDR1 and CDR2 (germline): LNHDA, SQIVND (reference sequence). CDR3 coding DNA: TGTGCGAGTAGTACAGGGGAAGGTGAGAAACTGTTTTTT. Amino acids: CASSTGEGEKLFF.